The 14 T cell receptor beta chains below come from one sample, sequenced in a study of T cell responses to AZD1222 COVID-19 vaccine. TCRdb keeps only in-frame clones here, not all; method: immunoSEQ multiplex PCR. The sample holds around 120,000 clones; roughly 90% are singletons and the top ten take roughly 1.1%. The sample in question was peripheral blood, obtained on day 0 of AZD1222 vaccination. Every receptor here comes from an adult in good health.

The CDR3 bases are TGTGCCAGCAGCGGCAGGGGCGGCACTGAAGCTTTCTTT. Translating it yields CASSGRGGTEAFF. The chain recombines TRBV11-1 with TRBJ1-1; D is possibly TRBD1 (6 bases). The CDR3 totals 13 residues. Trimming removed 5 bases from V and 4 bases from J, with 11 bases in between. Germline V gene lookup returns CDR1 SGHAT and CDR2 FQDESV (reference sequence).

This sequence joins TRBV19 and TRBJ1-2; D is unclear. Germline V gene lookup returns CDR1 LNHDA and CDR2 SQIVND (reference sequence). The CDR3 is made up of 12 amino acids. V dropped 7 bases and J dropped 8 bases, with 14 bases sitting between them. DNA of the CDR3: TGTGCCAGTACCGGGCAGAATAACGGCTACACCTTC. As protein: CASTGQNNGYTF. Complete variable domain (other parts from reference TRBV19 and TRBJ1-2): DGGITQSPKYLFRKEGQNVTLSCEQNLNHDAMYWYRQDPGQGLRLIYYSQIVNDFQKGDIAEGYSVSREKKESFPLTVTSAQKNPTAFYLCASTGQNNGYTFGSGTRLTVV.

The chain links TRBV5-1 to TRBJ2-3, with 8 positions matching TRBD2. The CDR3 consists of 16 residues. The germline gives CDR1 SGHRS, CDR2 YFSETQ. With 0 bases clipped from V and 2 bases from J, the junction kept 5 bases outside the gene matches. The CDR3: CASSLAQRGHTDTQYF. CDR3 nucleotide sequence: TGCGCCAGCAGCTTGGCCCAGCGGGGGCACACAGATACGCAGTATTTT.

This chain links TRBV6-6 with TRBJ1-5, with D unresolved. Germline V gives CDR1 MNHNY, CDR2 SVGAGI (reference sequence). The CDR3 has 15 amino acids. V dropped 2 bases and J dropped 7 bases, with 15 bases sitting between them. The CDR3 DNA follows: TGTGCCAGCAGTTACGACGGTCAGTCAATACAGCCCCAGCATTTT. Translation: CASSYDGQSIQPQHF.

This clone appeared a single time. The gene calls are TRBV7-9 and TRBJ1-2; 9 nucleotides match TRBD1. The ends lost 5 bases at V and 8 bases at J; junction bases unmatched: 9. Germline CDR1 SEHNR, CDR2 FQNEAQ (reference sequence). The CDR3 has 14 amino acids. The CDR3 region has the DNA TGTGCCAGCAGCCAGGGGACAGGGATGTGGGGCTACACCTTC. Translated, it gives CASSQGTGMWGYTF. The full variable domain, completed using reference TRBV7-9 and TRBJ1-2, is DTGVSQNPRHKITKRGQNVTFRCDPISEHNRLYWYRQTLGQGPEFLTYFQNEAQLEKSRLLSDRFSAERPKGSFSTLEIQRTEQGDSAMYLCASSQGTGMWGYTFGSGTRLTVV.

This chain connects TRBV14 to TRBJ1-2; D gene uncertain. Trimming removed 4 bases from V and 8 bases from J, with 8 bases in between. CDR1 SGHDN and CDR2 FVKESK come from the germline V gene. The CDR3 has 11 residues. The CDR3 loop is CASSPDEGYTF. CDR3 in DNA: TGTGCCAGCAGCCCGGACGAGGGCTACACCTTC. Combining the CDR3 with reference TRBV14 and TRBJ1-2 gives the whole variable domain EAGVTQFPSHSVIEKGQTVTLRCDPISGHDNLYWYRRVMGKEIKFLLHFVKESKQDESGMPNNRFLAERTGGTYSTLKVQPAELEDSGVYFCASSPDEGYTFGSGTRLTVV.

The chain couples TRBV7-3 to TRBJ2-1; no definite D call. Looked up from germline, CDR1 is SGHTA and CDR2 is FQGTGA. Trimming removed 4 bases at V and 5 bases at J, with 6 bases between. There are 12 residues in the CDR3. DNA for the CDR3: TGTGCCAGCAGCTACATCAACAATGAGCAGTTCTTC. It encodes CASSYINNEQFF.

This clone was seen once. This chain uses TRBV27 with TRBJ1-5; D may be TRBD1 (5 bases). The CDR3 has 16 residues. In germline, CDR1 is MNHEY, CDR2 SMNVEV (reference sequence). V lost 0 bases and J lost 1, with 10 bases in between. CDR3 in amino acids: CASSLSLGDSNQPQHF. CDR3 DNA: TGTGCCAGCAGTTTATCGTTAGGGGACAGCAATCAGCCCCAGCATTTT.

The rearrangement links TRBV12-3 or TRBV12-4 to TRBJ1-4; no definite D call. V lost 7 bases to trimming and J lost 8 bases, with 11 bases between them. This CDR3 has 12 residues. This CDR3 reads CASTNGIEKLFF. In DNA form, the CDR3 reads TGTGCCAGCACCAACGGGATAGAAAAACTGTTTTTT.

The CDR3 DNA reads TGTGCCAGCACCCAGGGGGCCAGGGGGAATCAGCCCCAGCATTTT. Translated: CASTQGARGNQPQHF. The rearrangement joins TRBV2 to TRBJ1-5; 8 nucleotides agree with TRBD1. The CDR3 spans 15 residues. The V and J ends lost 7 bases and 4 bases, in that order; junction bases with no gene match: 9. The germline V gene has CDR1 SNHLY and CDR2 FYNNEI.

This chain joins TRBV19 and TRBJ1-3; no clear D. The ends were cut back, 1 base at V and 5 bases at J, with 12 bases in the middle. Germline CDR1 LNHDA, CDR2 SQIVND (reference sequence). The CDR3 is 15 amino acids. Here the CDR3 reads CASSIGPASRNTIYF. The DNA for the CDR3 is TGTGCCAGTAGTATAGGGCCAGCCTCGAGAAACACCATATATTTT.

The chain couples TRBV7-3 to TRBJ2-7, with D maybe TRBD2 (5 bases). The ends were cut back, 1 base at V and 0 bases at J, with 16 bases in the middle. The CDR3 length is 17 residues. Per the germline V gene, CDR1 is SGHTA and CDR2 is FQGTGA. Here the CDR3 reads CASSLMSVPGSSYEQYF. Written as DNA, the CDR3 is TGTGCCAGCAGCTTAATGTCCGTCCCGGGGAGCTCCTACGAGCAGTACTTC. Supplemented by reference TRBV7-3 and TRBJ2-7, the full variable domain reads GAGVSQTPSNKVTEKGKYVELRCDPISGHTALYWYRQSLGQGPEFLIYFQGTGAADDSGLPNDRFFAVRPEGSVSTLKIQRTERGDSAVYLCASSLMSVPGSSYEQYFGPGTRLTVT.

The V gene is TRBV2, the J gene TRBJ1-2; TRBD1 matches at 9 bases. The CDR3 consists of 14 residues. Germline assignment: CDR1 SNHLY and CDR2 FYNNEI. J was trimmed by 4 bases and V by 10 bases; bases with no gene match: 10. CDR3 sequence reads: CATRTGGESYGYTF. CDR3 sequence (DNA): TGTGCCACCCGTACAGGGGGCGAGAGCTATGGCTACACCTTC.

In nucleotides, the CDR3 is TGTGCCAGCAGTTTGAGGGGGGACACTGAAGCTTTCTTT. Its protein product is CASSLRGDTEAFF. The rearrangement uses TRBV7-9 and TRBJ1-1, with a tentative D call TRBD1 (6 bases). CDR3 size: 13 residues. The V end lost 6 bases, the J end lost 3 bases, and 11 bases lay between the germline ends. Germline CDR1 reads SEHNR; CDR2 reads FQNEAQ (reference sequence).